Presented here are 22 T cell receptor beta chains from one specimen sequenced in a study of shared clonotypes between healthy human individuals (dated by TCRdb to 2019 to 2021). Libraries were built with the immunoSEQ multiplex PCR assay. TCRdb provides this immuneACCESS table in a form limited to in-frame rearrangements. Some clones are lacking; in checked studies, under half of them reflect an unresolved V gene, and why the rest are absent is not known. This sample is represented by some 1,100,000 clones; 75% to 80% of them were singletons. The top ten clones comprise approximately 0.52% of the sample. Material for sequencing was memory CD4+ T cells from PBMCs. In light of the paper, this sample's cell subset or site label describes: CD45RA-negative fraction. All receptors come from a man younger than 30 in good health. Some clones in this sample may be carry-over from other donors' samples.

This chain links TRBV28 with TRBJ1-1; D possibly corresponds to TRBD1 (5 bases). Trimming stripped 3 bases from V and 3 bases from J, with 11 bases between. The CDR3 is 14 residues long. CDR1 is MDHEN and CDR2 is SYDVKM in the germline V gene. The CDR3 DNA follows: TGTGCCAGCAGTTTTCCAGGGCTAGACACTGAAGCTTTCTTT. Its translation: CASSFPGLDTEAFF.

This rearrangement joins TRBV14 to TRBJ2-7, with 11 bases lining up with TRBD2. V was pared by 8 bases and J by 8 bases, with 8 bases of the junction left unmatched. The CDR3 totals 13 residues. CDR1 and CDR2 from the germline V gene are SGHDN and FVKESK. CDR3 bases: TGTGCCAGCGCAATAGCGGGAGGGCCGAAGCAGTACTTC. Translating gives CASAIAGGPKQYF.

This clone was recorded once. The CDR3 loop is CSVEHPGDSSSTDTQYF. In nucleotides, the CDR3 is TGCAGCGTTGAACATCCGGGGGACAGCTCTAGCACAGATACGCAGTATTTT. V and J are TRBV29-1 and TRBJ2-3; possible D gene TRBD1, 7 bases. The CDR3 is 17 residues long. Deletions cut 2 bases from V and 0 bases from J, with 18 bases between. CDR1 is SQVTM, CDR2 ANQGSEA, per germline.

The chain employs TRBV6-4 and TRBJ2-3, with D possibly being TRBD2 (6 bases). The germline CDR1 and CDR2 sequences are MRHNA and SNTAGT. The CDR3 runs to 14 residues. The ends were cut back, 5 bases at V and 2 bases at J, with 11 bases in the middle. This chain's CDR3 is CASSLSGFTDTQYF. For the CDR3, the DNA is TGTGCCAGCAGTCTTAGCGGTTTCACAGATACGCAGTATTTT.

CDR3 sequence: CASTKTGGVEAFF. The CDR3 nucleotides read TGTGCCAGCACCAAAACAGGGGGCGTTGAAGCTTTCTTT. The genes are TRBV2 and TRBJ1-1; 9 bases align to TRBD1. This CDR3 has 13 amino acids. Trimming at V came to 7 bases and at J to 7 bases, leaving 7 bases not matched to a gene. The V gene's germline CDR1 is SNHLY and CDR2 FYNNEI. The full variable domain, in which reference TRBV2 and TRBJ1-1 provide the parts outside the CDR3, is EPEVTQTPSHQVTQMGQEVILRCVPISNHLYFYWYRQILGQKVEFLVSFYNNEISEKSEIFDDQFSVERPDGSNFTLKIRSTKLEDSAMYFCASTKTGGVEAFFGQGTRLTVV.

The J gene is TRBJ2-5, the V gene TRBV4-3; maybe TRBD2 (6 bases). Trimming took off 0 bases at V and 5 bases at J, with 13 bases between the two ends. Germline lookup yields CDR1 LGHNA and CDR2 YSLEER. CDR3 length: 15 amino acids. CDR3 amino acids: CASSQDVARGETQYF. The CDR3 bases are TGCGCCAGCAGCCAAGATGTGGCCCGGGGGGAGACCCAGTACTTC.

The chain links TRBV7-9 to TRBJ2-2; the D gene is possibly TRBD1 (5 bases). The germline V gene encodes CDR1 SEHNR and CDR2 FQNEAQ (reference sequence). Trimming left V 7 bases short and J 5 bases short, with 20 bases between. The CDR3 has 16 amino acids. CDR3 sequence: CASTAPRALGTGELFF. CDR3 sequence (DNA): TGTGCCAGCACCGCCCCCAGGGCTTTGGGGACCGGGGAGCTGTTTTTT.

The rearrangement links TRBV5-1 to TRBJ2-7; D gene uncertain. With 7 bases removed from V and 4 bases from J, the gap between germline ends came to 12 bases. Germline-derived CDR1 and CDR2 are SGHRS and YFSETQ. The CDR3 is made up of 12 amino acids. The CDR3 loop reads CASRYDPYEQYF. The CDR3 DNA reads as TGCGCCAGCCGATACGACCCTTACGAGCAGTACTTC.

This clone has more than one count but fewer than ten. The CDR3 reads CASSRTVWTGLTVYEQYF. For the CDR3, the DNA is TGTGCCAGCTCCCGCACCGTTTGGACGGGGCTTACCGTTTACGAGCAGTACTTC. V and J are TRBV18 and TRBJ2-7; D might be TRBD1 or TRBD2, each matching 5 bases. Between the trimmed V and J ends, which lost 6 bases and 4 bases, there was a span of 28 bases. Germline loops: CDR1 KGHSH, CDR2 LQKENI. The CDR3 has 18 amino acids.

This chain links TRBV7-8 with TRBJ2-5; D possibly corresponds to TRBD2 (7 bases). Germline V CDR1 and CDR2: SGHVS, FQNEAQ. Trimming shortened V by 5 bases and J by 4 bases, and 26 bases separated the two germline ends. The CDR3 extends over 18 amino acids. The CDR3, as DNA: TGTGCCAGCAGCCTACGGAAGCTGGGACTAACGGGGGCAGAGACCCAGTACTTC. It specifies CASSLRKLGLTGAETQYF.

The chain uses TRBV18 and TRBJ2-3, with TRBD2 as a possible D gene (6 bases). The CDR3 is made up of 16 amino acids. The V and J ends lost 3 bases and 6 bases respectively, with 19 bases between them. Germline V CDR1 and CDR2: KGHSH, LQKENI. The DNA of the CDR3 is TGTGCCAGCTCACCCCTAACTAGCCCGATTGTGGATACGCAGTATTTT. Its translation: CASSPLTSPIVDTQYF.

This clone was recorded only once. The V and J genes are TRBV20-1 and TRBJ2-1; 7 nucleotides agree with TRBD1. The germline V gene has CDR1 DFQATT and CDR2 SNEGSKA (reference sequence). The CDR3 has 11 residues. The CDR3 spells CSFTGVHEQFF. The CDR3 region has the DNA TGCAGCTTCACAGGGGTCCATGAGCAGTTCTTC.

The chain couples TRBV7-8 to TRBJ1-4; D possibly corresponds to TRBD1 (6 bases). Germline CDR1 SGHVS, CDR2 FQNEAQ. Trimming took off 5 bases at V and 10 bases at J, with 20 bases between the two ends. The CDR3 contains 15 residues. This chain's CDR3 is CASSPGTQPPGKLFF. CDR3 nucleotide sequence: TGTGCCAGCAGCCCTGGGACACAACCGCCGGGAAAACTGTTTTTT.

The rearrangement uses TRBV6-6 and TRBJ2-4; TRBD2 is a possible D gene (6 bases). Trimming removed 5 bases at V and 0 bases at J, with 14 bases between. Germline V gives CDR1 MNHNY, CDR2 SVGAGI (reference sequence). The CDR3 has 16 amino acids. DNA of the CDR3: TGTGCCAGCAGTACGGGGACTTCCTTAGCCAAAAACATTCAGTACTTC. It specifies CASSTGTSLAKNIQYF.

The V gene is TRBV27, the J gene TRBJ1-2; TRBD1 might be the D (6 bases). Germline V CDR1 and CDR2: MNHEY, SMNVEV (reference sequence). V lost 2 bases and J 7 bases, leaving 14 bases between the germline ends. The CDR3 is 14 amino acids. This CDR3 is CASSLTGFIGGYTF. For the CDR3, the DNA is TGTGCCAGCAGTTTAACAGGGTTTATAGGTGGCTACACCTTC.

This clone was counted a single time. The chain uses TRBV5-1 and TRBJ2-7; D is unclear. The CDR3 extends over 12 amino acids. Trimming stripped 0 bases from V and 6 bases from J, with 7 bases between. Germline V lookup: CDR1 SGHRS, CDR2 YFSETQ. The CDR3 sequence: CASSLEGFEQYF. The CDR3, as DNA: TGCGCCAGCAGCTTGGAAGGCTTCGAGCAGTACTTC.

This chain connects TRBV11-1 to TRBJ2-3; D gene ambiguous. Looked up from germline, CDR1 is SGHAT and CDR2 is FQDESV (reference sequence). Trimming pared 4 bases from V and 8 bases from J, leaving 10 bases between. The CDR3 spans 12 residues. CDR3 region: CASSSFGFTQYF. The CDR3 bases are TGTGCCAGCAGCTCCTTCGGTTTTACGCAGTATTTT.

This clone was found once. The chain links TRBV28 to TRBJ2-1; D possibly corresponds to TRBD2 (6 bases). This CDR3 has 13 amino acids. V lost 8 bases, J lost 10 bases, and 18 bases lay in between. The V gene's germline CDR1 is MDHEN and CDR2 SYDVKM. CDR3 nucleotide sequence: TGTGCCAGCGGCGGAGGGCGCTCAAAGGAGCAGTTCTTC. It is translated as CASGGGRSKEQFF.

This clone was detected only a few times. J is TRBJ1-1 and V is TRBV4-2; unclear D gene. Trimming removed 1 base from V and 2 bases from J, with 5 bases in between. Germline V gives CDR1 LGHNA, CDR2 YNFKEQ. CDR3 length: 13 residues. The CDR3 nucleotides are TGTGCCAGCAGCCAAGTTCGCAACACTGAAGCTTTCTTT. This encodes CASSQVRNTEAFF.

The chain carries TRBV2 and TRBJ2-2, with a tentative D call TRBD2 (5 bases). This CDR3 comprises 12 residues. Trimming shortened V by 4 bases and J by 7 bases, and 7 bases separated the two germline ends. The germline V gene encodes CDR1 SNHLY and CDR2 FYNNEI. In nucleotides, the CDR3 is TGTGCCAGCAGTGGAGGGCTCGGGGAGCTGTTTTTT. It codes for CASSGGLGELFF.

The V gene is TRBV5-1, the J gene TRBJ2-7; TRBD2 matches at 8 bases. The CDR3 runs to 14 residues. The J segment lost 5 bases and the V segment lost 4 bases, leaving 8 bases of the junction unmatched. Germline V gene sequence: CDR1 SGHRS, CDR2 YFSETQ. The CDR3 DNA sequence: TGCGCCAGCAGCCCGGGTTCGGGGGGGAACGAGCAGTACTTC. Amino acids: CASSPGSGGNEQYF.

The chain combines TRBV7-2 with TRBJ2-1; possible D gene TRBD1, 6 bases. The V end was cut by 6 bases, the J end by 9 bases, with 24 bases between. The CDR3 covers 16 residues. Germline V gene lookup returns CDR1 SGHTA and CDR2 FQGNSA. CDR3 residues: CASSSTGTSPGVEQFF. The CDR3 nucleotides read TGTGCCAGCAGTTCCACCGGGACAAGCCCGGGCGTTGAGCAGTTCTTC.